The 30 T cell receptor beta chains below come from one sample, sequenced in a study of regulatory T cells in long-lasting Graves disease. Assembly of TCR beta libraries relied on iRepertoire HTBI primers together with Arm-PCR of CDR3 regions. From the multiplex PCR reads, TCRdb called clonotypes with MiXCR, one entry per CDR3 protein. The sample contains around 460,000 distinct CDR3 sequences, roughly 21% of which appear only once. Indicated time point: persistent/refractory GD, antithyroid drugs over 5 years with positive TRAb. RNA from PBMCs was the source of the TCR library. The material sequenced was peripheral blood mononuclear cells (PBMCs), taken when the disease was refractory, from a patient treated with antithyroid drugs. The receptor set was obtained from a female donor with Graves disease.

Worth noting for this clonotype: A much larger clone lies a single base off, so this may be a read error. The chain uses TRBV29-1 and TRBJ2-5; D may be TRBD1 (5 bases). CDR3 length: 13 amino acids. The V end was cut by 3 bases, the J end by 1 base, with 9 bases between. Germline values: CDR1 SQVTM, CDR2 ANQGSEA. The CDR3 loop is CSVDAGPQETQYF. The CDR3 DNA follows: TGCAGCGTTGATGCAGGGCCCCAAGAGACCCAGTACTTC.

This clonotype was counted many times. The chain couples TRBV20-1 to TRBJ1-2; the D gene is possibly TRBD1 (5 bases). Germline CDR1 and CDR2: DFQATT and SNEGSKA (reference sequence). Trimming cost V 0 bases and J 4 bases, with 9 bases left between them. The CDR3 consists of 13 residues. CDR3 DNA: TGCAGTGCTAGAGATCGGCAGGGCTATGGCTACACCTTC. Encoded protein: CSARDRQGYGYTF.

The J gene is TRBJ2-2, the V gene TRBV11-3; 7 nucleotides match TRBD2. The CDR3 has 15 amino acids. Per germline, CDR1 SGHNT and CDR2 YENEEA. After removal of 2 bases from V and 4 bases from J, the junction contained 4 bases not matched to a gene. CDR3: CASSLQASGTGELFF. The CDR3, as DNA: TGTGCCAGCAGCTTACAGGCTAGCGGCACCGGGGAGCTGTTTTTT. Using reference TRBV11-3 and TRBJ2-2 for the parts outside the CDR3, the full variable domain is EAGVVQSPRYKIIEKKQPVAFWCNPISGHNTLYWYLQNLGQGPELLIRYENEEAVDDSQLPKDRFSAERLKGVDSTLKIQPAELGDSAVYLCASSLQASGTGELFFGEGSRLTVL.

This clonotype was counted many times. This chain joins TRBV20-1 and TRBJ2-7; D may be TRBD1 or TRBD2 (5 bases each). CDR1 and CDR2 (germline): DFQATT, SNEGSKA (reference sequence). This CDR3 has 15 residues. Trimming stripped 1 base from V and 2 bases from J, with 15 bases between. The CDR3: CSARGPGHLPYEQYF. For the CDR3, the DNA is TGCAGTGCTAGAGGTCCGGGGCACCTCCCCTACGAGCAGTACTTC.

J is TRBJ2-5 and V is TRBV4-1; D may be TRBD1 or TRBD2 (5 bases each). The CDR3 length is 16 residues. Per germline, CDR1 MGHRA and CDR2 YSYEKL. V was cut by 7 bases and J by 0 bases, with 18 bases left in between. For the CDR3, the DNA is TGCGCCAGCACCCCACGGGACGTGTTGTACCAAGAGACCCAGTACTTC. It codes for CASTPRDVLYQETQYF.

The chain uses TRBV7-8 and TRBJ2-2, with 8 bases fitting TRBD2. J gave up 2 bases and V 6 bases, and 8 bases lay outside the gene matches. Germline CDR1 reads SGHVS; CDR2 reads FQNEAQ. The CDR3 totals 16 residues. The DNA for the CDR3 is TGTGCCAGCAGGCCACGGGGGGGTACAAACACCGGGGAGCTGTTTTTT. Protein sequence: CASRPRGGTNTGELFF.

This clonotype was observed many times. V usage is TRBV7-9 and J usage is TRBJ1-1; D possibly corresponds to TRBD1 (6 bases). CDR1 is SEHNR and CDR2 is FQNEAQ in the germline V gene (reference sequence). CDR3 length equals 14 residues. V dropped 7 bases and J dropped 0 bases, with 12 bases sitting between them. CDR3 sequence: CASIITGLNTEAFF. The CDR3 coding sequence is TGTGCCAGCATCATCACAGGGTTGAACACTGAAGCTTTCTTT.

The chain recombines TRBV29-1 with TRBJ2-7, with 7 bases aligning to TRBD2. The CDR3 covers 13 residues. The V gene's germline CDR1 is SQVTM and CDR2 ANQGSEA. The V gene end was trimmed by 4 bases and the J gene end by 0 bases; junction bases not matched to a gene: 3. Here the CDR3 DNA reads TGCAGCGTTGTCGGCGGGAGCTCCTACGAGCAGTACTTC. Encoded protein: CSVVGGSSYEQYF.

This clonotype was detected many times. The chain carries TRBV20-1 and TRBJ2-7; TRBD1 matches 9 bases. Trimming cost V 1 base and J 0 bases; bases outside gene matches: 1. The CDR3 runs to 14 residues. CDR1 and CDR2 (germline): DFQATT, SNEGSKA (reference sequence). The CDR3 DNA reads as TGCAGTGCTAGAGGACAGGGGGTCTCCTACGAGCAGTACTTC. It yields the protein CSARGQGVSYEQYF.

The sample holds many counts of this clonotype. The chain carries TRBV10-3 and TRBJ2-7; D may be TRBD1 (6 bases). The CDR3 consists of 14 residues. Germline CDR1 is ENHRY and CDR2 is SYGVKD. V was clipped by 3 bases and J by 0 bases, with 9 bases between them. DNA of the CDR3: TGTGCCATCAGTGACAGGGGAAACTCCTACGAGCAGTACTTC. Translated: CAISDRGNSYEQYF.

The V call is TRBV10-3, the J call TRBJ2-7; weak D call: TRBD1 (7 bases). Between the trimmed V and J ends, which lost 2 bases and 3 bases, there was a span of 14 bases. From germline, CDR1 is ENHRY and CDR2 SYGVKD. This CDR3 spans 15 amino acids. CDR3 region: CAISEAGTANYEQYF. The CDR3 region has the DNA TGTGCCATCAGTGAGGCGGGGACAGCGAACTACGAGCAGTACTTC.

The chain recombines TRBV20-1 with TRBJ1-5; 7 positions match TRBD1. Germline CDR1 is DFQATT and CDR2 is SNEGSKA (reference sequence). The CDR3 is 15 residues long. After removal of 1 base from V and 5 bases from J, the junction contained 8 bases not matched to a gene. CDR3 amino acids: CSARGEGGGDQPQHF. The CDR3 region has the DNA TGCAGTGCTAGAGGTGAAGGGGGCGGTGATCAGCCCCAGCATTTT.

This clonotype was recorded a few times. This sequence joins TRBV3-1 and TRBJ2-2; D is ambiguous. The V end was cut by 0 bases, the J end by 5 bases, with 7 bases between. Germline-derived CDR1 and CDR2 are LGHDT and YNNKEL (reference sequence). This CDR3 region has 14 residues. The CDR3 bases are TGTGCCAGCAGCCAAGATCCCGGAACCGGGGAGCTGTTTTTT. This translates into CASSQDPGTGELFF.

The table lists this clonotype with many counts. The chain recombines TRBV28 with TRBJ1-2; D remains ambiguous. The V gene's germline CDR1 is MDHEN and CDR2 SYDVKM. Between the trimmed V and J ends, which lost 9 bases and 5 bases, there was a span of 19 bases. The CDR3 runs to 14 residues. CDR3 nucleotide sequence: TGTGCCAGTCTTGGGAGGCTTTGGGGTTATGGCTACACCTTC. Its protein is CASLGRLWGYGYTF.

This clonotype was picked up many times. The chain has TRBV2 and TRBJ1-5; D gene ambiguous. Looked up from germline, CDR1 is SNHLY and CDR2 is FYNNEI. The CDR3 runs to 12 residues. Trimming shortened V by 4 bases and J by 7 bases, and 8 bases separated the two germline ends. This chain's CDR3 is CASSAPGQPQHF. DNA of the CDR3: TGTGCCAGCAGTGCCCCGGGACAGCCCCAGCATTTT.

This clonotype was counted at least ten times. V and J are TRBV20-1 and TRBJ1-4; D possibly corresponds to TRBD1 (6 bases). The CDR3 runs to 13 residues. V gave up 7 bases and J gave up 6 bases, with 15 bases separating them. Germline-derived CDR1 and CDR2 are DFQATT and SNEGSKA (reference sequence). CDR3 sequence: CSVKTPGDEKLFF. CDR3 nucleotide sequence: TGCAGTGTAAAGACTCCAGGGGATGAAAAACTGTTTTTT.

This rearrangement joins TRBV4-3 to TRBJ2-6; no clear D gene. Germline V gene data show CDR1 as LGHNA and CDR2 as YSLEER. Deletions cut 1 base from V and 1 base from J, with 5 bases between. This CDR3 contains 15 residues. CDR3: CASSQVRSGANVLTF. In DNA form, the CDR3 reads TGCGCCAGCAGCCAAGTTCGGTCTGGGGCCAACGTCCTGACTTTC.

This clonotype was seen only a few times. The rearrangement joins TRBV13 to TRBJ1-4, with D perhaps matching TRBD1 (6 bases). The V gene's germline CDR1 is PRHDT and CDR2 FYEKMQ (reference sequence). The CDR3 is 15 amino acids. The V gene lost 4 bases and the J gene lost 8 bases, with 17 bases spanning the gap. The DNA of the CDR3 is TGTGCCAGCAGCTCCCGAGGGGGAGGAGAGGAAAAACTGTTTTTT. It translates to CASSSRGGGEEKLFF.

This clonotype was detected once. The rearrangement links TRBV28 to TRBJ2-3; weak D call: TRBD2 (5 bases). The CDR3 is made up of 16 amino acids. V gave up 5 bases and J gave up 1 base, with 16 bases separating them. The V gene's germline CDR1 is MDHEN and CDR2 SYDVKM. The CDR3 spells CASSEVSGRGTDTQYF. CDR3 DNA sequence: TGTGCCAGCAGTGAAGTCAGCGGACGGGGCACAGATACGCAGTATTTT.

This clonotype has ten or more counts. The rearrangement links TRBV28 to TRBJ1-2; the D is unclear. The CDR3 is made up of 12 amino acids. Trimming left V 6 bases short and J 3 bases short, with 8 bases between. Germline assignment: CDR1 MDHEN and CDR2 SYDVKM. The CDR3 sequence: CASRRADYGYTF. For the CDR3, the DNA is TGTGCCAGCAGGAGGGCCGACTATGGCTACACCTTC.

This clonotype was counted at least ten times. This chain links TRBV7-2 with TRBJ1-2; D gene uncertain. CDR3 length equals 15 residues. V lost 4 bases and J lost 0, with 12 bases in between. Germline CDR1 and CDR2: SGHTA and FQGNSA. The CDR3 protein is CASSSSLRSNYGYTF. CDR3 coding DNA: TGTGCCAGCAGCTCCTCTTTGCGGTCTAACTATGGCTACACCTTC.

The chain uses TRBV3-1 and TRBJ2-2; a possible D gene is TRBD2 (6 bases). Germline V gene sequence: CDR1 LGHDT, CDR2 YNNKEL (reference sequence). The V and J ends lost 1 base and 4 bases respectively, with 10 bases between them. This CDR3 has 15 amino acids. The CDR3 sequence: CASSQGGAGTGELFF. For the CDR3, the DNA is TGTGCCAGCAGCCAAGGAGGAGCGGGCACCGGGGAGCTGTTTTTT.

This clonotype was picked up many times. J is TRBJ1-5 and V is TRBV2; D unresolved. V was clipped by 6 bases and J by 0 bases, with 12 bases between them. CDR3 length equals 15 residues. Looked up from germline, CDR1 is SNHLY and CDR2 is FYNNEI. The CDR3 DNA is TGTGCCAGCAGCCCCGGGCCTTATAGCAATCAGCCCCAGCATTTT. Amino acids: CASSPGPYSNQPQHF.

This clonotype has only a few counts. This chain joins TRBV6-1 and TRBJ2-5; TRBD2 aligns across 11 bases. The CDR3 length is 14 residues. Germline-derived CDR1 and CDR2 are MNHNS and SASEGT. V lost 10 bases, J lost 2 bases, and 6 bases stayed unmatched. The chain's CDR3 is CATKGLAEQETQYF. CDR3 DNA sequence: TGTGCCACCAAGGGACTAGCGGAACAAGAGACCCAGTACTTC.

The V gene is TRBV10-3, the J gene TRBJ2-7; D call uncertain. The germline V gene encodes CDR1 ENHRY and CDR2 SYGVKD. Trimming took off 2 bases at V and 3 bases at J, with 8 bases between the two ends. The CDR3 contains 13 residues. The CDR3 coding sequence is TGTGCCATCAGTGAGGGCAGAGGCTACGAGCAGTACTTC. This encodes CAISEGRGYEQYF.

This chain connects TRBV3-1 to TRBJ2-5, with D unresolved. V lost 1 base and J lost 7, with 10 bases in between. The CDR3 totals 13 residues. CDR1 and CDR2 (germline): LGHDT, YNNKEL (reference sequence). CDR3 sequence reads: CASSQVRRGTQYF. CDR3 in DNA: TGTGCCAGCAGCCAAGTCCGGCGCGGGACCCAGTACTTC.

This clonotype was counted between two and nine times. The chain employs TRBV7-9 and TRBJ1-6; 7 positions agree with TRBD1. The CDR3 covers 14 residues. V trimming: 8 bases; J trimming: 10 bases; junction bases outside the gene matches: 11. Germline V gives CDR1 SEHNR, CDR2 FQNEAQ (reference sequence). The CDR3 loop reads CASASWQGESPLHF. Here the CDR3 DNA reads TGTGCCAGCGCCTCTTGGCAGGGGGAGTCACCCCTCCACTTT. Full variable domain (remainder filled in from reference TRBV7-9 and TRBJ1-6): DTGVSQNPRHKITKRGQNVTFRCDPISEHNRLYWYRQTLGQGPEFLTYFQNEAQLEKSRLLSDRFSAERPKGSFSTLEIQRTEQGDSAMYLCASASWQGESPLHFGNGTRLTVT.

CDR3 sequence (DNA): TGTGCCAGTAGTTCAGGGCTAGGAAGTCAGCCCCAGCATTTT. This sequence encodes CASSSGLGSQPQHF. The chain carries TRBV19 and TRBJ1-5; maybe TRBD1 (5 bases). V was shortened by 5 bases and J by 6 bases, with 14 bases between the two germline ends. The CDR3 runs to 14 residues. Germline V CDR1 and CDR2: LNHDA, SQIVND (reference sequence). Full variable domain (outside the CDR3, taken from reference TRBV19 and TRBJ1-5): DGGITQSPKYLFRKEGQNVTLSCEQNLNHDAMYWYRQDPGQGLRLIYYSQIVNDFQKGDIAEGYSVSREKKESFPLTVTSAQKNPTAFYLCASSSGLGSQPQHFGDGTRLSIL.

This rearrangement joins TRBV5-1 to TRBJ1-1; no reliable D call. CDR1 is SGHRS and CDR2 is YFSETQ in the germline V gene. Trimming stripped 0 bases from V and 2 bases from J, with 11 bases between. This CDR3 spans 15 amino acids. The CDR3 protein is CASSLVYGGNTEAFF. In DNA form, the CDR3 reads TGCGCCAGCAGCTTGGTATATGGCGGCAACACTGAAGCTTTCTTT.

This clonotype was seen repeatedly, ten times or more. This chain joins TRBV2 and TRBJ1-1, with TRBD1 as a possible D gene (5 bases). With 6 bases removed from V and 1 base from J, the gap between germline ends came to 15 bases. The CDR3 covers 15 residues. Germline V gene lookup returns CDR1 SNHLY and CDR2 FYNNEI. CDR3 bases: TGTGCCAGCAGAAACCGGGGCGGACAGAACACTGAAGCTTTCTTT. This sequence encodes CASRNRGGQNTEAFF. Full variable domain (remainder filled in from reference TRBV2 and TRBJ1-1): EPEVTQTPSHQVTQMGQEVILRCVPISNHLYFYWYRQILGQKVEFLVSFYNNEISEKSEIFDDQFSVERPDGSNFTLKIRSTKLEDSAMYFCASRNRGGQNTEAFFGQGTRLTVV.